This T cell receptor beta chain was retrieved from a study of regulatory dendritic cells for organ transplantation. Measured with immunoSEQ multiplex PCR; TCRdb has only the in-frame clones, and not every one. The sample consists of under 35,000 clones, less than 90% of them appearing once. FACS sorted CD4+ or CD8+ T cells into CD45RA+ naive and CD45RO+ memory. The length of the CDR3 is 20 residues. Germline V gives CDR1 SGHVS, CDR2 FNYEAQ. V shed 5 bases, J shed 0 bases, and the junction held 18 bases outside the gene matches. Sequenced material: naive CD4+ T cells from blood. Subset described: CD45RA+ naive T cells. The clonotype comes from a human donor in good health. The V gene is TRBV7-6, the J gene TRBJ2-1; 8 bases align to TRBD2. CDR3 residues: CASSHTPGLGPESSYNEQFF. In DNA, the CDR3 is TGTGCCAGCAGCCATACACCGGGACTAGGCCCGGAAAGCTCCTACAATGAGCAGTTCTTC.